These T cell receptor beta chains were read from a single sample in a study of shared clonotypes between healthy human individuals. Sequenced by immunoSEQ multiplex PCR; TCRdb stores in-frame clones only, minus some. The table lists over a million clones, 78% of them singletons. Source material: memory CD4+ T cells from PBMCs. The receptors were sampled from a young man in good health. Some clones in this sample may be carry-over from other donors' samples. Each CDR3 is given with its conserved first and last residue. D genes are given only for firm matches. Size is stated for part of the rows, as once, few or many counts, or as a class when the clone is expanded.

>TRBJ1-1|NA|NA|TRBV10-3
TGTGCCATCAGAGACGCTGGCACTGAAGCTTTCTTT
CAIRDAGTEAFF
>TRBJ1-5|NA|NA|TRBV27
TGTGCCAGCAGTCAGTCTCAGGGGTGGCAGCCCCAGCATTTT
CASSQSQGWQPQHF
>TRBJ2-7|TRBD2|once|TRBV7-6
TGTGCCAGCGAGCGGGAGAACAGGTACGAGCAGTACTTC
CASERENRYEQYF
>TRBJ2-7|NA|few|TRBV7-9
TGTGCCAGCAGCCCATCAACCGGGCCTTTTTACGAGCAGTACTTC
CASSPSTGPFYEQYF
>TRBJ1-2|NA|few|TRBV7-2
TGTGCCAGCAGCCTCGGGGGGTTCACCGGCTACACCTTC
CASSLGGFTGYTF
>TRBJ2-7|NA|NA|TRBV15
TGTGCCACCAGCAGGACGGACTGGCCCGGCGCCTACGAGCAGTACTTC
CATSRTDWPGAYEQYF
>TRBJ1-3|NA|NA|TRBV7-9
TGTGCCAGCAGCGCGCAGGGCTCTGGAAACACCATATATTTT
CASSAQGSGNTIYF
>TRBJ2-1|NA|once|TRBV5-8
TGTGCCAGCACCAAGCGGGGAGGGGGCAATGAGCAGTTCTTC
CASTKRGGGNEQFF
>TRBJ2-6|TRBD1|NA|TRBV4-1
TGCGCCAGCACCCCGGGACAGAAATTCTCTGGGGCCAACGTCCTGACTTTC
CASTPGQKFSGANVLTF
>TRBJ1-2|TRBD1|NA|TRBV6-5
TGTGCCAGCAGAGTAACCGGGACAGACTATGGCTACACCTTC
CASRVTGTDYGYTF
>TRBJ1-3|NA|few|TRBV6-6
TGTGCCAGCAGTTCCACAGCCGCATCTGGAAACACCATATATTTT
CASSSTAASGNTIYF
>TRBJ2-5|NA|NA|TRBV5-6
TGTGCCAGCAGCCGTGGAGGGGAAGAGACCCAGTACTTC
CASSRGGEETQYF
>TRBJ1-1|NA|NA|TRBV19
TGTGCCAGTAGTATTCATGTACAGAACACTGAAGCTTTCTTT
CASSIHVQNTEAFF
>TRBJ2-7|NA|NA|TRBV11-2
TGTGCCAGCAGCAGACAGGTCCCCTCTTCCTACGAGCAGTACTTC
CASSRQVPSSYEQYF
>TRBJ2-7|NA|NA|TRBV5-6
TGTGCCAGCAGCTTGGGAGAAATTGGCTACGAGCAGTACTTC
CASSLGEIGYEQYF
>TRBJ2-2|TRBD2|NA|TRBV7-3
TGTGCCAGCAGCTCGAGACTAGCGGGAGTCCCCGGGGAGCTGTTTTTT
CASSSRLAGVPGELFF
>TRBJ2-5|TRBD1|NA|TRBV7-7
TGTGCCAGCAGCCCAAAGGGGGACAGTAAGACCCAGTACTTC
CASSPKGDSKTQYF
>TRBJ1-5|NA|NA|TRBV19
TGTGCCAGTAGTCGGGACACAAATAGCAATCAGCCCCAGCATTTT
CASSRDTNSNQPQHF
>TRBJ2-1|TRBD2|few|TRBV10-1
TGCGCCAGCAGTGAGAATTATGGCCTAGCGGGAGGGCCAAATGAGCAGTTCTTC
CASSENYGLAGGPNEQFF
>TRBJ2-2|NA|NA|TRBV5-1
TGCGCCAGCAGCTTAAGGGCCCCGAACACCGGGGAGCTGTTTTTT
CASSLRAPNTGELFF
>TRBJ1-2|NA|NA|TRBV6-1
TGTGCCAGTAGAGCAGGGGCGGCGAACTATGGCTACACCTTC
CASRAGAANYGYTF
>TRBJ1-1|NA|NA|TRBV11-2
TGTGCCAGCAGCCCTAGAGGAGGGGAGTGGAGTGGTGGCACTGAAGCTTTCTTT
CASSPRGGEWSGGTEAFF
>TRBJ1-1|NA|NA|TRBV28
TGTGCCAGCACTACAGCTACTGAAGCTTTCTTT
CASTTATEAFF
>TRBJ2-7|NA|NA|TRBV11-1
TGTGCCAGCAGCCGAGCCGGGACCTCCGCCTACGAGCAGTACTTC
CASSRAGTSAYEQYF
>TRBJ2-6|TRBD1|NA|TRBV28
TGTGCCAGCAGTTCGAGGACAGGGGCTTCTGGGGCCAACGTCCTGACTTTC
CASSSRTGASGANVLTF
>TRBJ1-1|NA|few|TRBV7-9
TGTGCCAGCAGCCAAGAGAACACTGAAGCTTTCTTT
CASSQENTEAFF
>TRBJ2-7|NA|NA|TRBV7-2
TGTGCCAGCAGCTTAGCGGCGGGAAACTACGAGCAGTACTTC
CASSLAAGNYEQYF
>TRBJ2-3|NA|NA|TRBV18
TGTGCCAGCTCATCACAGGAGACAGATACGCAGTATTTT
CASSSQETDTQYF
>TRBJ2-2|NA|NA|TRBV9
TGTGCCAGCAGCGTAGACCCCGGGACGTTGGGGACCGGGGAGCTGTTTTTT
CASSVDPGTLGTGELFF
>TRBJ2-1|NA|once|TRBV5-1
TGCGCCAGCAGCCAGGGCACAGGCGGCTCCTACAATGAGCAGTTCTTC
CASSQGTGGSYNEQFF
>TRBJ2-7|NA|NA|TRBV6-6
TGTGCCAGCAGTCCTAGCACTACCTACGAGCAGTACTTC
CASSPSTTYEQYF
>TRBJ2-6|NA|NA|TRBV28
TGTGCCGCCCGGGGGGCCGGGGCCAACGTCCTGACTTTC
CAARGAGANVLTF
>TRBJ1-2|NA|NA|TRBV7-2
TGTGCCAGCAGCCCCGGTTGGGGCCCCTATGGCTACACCTTC
CASSPGWGPYGYTF
>TRBJ2-1|TRBD2|NA|TRBV9
TGTGCCAGCAGCGTCTCTAGCGGGAGCTCCTACAATGAGCAGTTCTTC
CASSVSSGSSYNEQFF
>TRBJ2-3|TRBD2|NA|TRBV7-9
TGTGCCAGCAGCTTAATGAGCGGGATGATCACAGATACGCAGTATTTT
CASSLMSGMITDTQYF
>TRBJ2-7|NA|NA|TRBV6-5
TGTGCCAGCAGTTACTCGGGAGAAAGCTCCTACGAGCAGTACTTC
CASSYSGESSYEQYF
>TRBJ1-2|NA|NA|TRBV7-2
TGTGCCAGCAGCTTAGTCACAGGATCCTATGGCTACACCTTC
CASSLVTGSYGYTF
>TRBJ2-7|NA|NA|TRBV5-1
TGCGCCAGCAGGCAGACAGGATCCATTTACGAGCAGTACTTC
CASRQTGSIYEQYF
>TRBJ2-7|NA|NA|TRBV2
TGTGCCAGCAGTGGACAGTACGAGCAGTACTTC
CASSGQYEQYF
>TRBJ2-3|NA|NA|TRBV28
TGTGCCAGCAGTTTGGGTGGAGCCCTCACAGATACGCAGTATTTT
CASSLGGALTDTQYF
>TRBJ2-3|NA|once|TRBV9
TGTGCCAGCAGCGTCAGGGGTGACACAGATACGCAGTATTTT
CASSVRGDTDTQYF
>TRBJ1-1|TRBD1|NA|TRBV11-2
TGTGCCACCGGGACAGGACCGAACACTGAAGCTTTCTTT
CATGTGPNTEAFF
>TRBJ1-5|NA|NA|TRBV10-1
TGCGCCAGCAGTGAGGGGGAATATCAGCCCCAGCATTTT
CASSEGEYQPQHF
>TRBJ2-4|TRBD1|few|TRBV28
TGTGCCAGCAGTCGACCCCAGGGGGTGGGAAACATTCAGTACTTC
CASSRPQGVGNIQYF
>TRBJ2-3|TRBD2|NA|TRBV7-8
TGTGCCAGCAGCGGAATAGCGGGAGGTCCGCAGTATTTT
CASSGIAGGPQYF
>TRBJ1-5|NA|NA|TRBV7-9
TGTGCCAGCAGCTTAGGACTTAGGGAGCGTCAGCCCCAGCATTTT
CASSLGLRERQPQHF
>TRBJ2-7|NA|NA|TRBV5-4
TGTGCCAGCAGCTCGGCGGGTGTCCTAGGGCAGTACTTC
CASSSAGVLGQYF
>TRBJ1-2|TRBD1|NA|TRBV20-1
TGCAGTGCTATCGGGACAGGGGGCTACACCTTC
CSAIGTGGYTF
>TRBJ2-7|NA|few|TRBV19
TGTGCCAGTAGTATGAGGGGCCGGGACCCCCTCTACGAGCAGTACTTC
CASSMRGRDPLYEQYF
>TRBJ2-1|NA|NA|TRBV15
TGTGCCACCAGCAGAGAAAAGGCTTCTTCCTACAATGAGCAGTTCTTC
CATSREKASSYNEQFF
>TRBJ1-1|NA|NA|TRBV20-1
TGCAGTGCTAGGGGTACTGAAGCTTTCTTT
CSARGTEAFF